This T cell receptor (beta chain) was sequenced during a study of blood T cell repertoires in COVID-19. Study-wide background: The origin of the acute and convalescent COVID-19 samples was the United States, Italy and Spain. PBMCs, B-cell-depleted T cells, or T cells were the source of the cDNA or gDNA that made up the material.

Per germline, CDR1 MDHEN and CDR2 SYDVKM. V lost 1 base, J lost 6 bases, and 3 bases stayed unmatched. The CDR3 sequence is 15 residues long. The authors' processing: Reference gene primer amplification gave estimated nucleated cell counts. Here immunoSEQ multiplex PCR was the method, and the copy in TCRdb shows in-frame clones only, minus some. V and J calls and clone size are as listed in that table; D and trimming were resolved from the DNA. The data show roughly 80,000 clones, with under 85% seen just once and around 9% held by the top ten. The chain is built from TRBV28 and TRBJ2-2, with 9 bases matching TRBD2. The sequencing sample was made of peripheral blood. This receptor was obtained from a human donor in a cohort sampled during active COVID-19. CDR3 DNA: TGTGCCAGCAGTTTATTGGCGGGGGGGCCCGGGGAGCTGTTTTTT. The encoded protein is CASSLLAGGPGELFF.